Below, 32 T cell receptor beta chains from the same sample are listed, as sequenced in a study of shared clonotypes between healthy human individuals. Generated by immunoSEQ multiplex PCR, the TCRdb table keeps only in-frame clones and is missing some. The sample consists of millions of clones, over 85% of them appearing once. The naive CD8 population came from CD45RO-negative cells selected for CCR7, without terminally differentiated effector memory CD45RA+ cells. Sequencing was carried out using naive CD8+ T cells sorted from blood. The receptor set was obtained from a man between 18 and 29 years old in good health.

V and J are TRBV21-1 and TRBJ1-2; the table's D gene call, TRBD1, was not cross checked with the DNA. TRBV21-1 is assigned pseudogene status. CDR3 length: 12 residues. As DNA, the CDR3 is TGTGCCAGCAGCAGACAGGGGTATGGCTACACCTTC. This gives the protein CASSRQGYGYTF.

J is TRBJ2-1 and V is TRBV6-6, with 8 nucleotides matching TRBD2. The V and J ends lost 2 bases and 6 bases, in that order; junction bases with no gene match: 6. Germline CDR1 and CDR2: MNHNY and SVGAGI (reference sequence). CDR3 length: 15 amino acids. The DNA of the CDR3 is TGTGCCAGCAGTTACCAGGGACTAGTAGGCAATGAGCAGTTCTTC. Translated: CASSYQGLVGNEQFF.

V usage is TRBV5-1 and J usage is TRBJ1-4; unclear D gene. The CDR3 loop spans 15 amino acids. Between the trimmed V and J ends, which lost 4 bases and 8 bases, there was a span of 18 bases. CDR1 is SGHRS and CDR2 is YFSETQ in the germline V gene. The CDR3 DNA reads as TGCGCCAGCAGCCCCTATAGGAGGATAGGGGAAAAACTGTTTTTT. This sequence encodes CASSPYRRIGEKLFF.

The chain couples TRBV6-5 to TRBJ1-5; 9 bases match TRBD1. The CDR3 totals 14 residues. Germline lookup yields CDR1 MNHEY and CDR2 SVGAGI. Trimming at V came to 6 bases and at J to 6 bases, leaving 6 bases not matched to a gene. The CDR3 sequence is CASSIGQGSQPQHF. The CDR3 coding sequence is TGTGCCAGCAGCATCGGACAGGGGAGTCAGCCCCAGCATTTT.

V usage is TRBV10-3 and J usage is TRBJ2-3, with a weak D call TRBD2 (5 bases). V lost 6 bases to trimming and J lost 0 bases, with 16 bases between them. CDR3 length: 16 amino acids. Per germline, CDR1 ENHRY and CDR2 SYGVKD. The chain's CDR3 is CAIRVPAATSTDTQYF. CDR3 DNA sequence: TGTGCCATCAGGGTCCCAGCGGCCACTAGCACAGATACGCAGTATTTT.

A word on this clone: The same CDR3 is also encoded by other DNA sequences in this sample. The chain recombines TRBV7-8 with TRBJ2-7; D assignment may be TRBD1 or TRBD2 (6 bases each). The V and J ends lost 1 base and 2 bases respectively, with 9 bases between them. Germline-derived CDR1 and CDR2 are SGHVS and FQNEAQ. The CDR3 has 14 residues. The CDR3 nucleotides read TGTGCCAGCAGCTTAGAGGGGGGAACCTACGAGCAGTACTTC. This translates into CASSLEGGTYEQYF.

The V and J genes are TRBV5-5 and TRBJ1-6, with D possibly being TRBD1 (6 bases). Trimming took 4 bases from V and 6 from J, leaving 17 bases between them. The germline CDR1 and CDR2 sequences are SGHKS and YYEKEE (reference sequence). The CDR3 extends over 16 amino acids. In nucleotides, the CDR3 is TGTGCCAGCAGCCTACCAGGGACAAACCTTAATTCACCCCTCCACTTT. This sequence encodes CASSLPGTNLNSPLHF.

The chain carries TRBV4-1 and TRBJ2-1; 7 bases agree with TRBD2. The CDR3 sequence is 15 residues long. The germline CDR1 and CDR2 sequences are MGHRA and YSYEKL. The junction had 5 bases not matched to a gene; V was cut back by 6 bases and J by 0 bases. CDR3 in DNA: TGCGCCAGCAGGGCGGGAGACAGCTCCTACAATGAGCAGTTCTTC. It specifies CASRAGDSSYNEQFF.

DNA of the CDR3: TGTGCCAGCAGCTTATTTATGGACACCGGGGAGCTGTTTTTT. Translated, it gives CASSLFMDTGELFF. The chain links TRBV7-9 to TRBJ2-2; no reliable D call. Germline CDR1 SEHNR, CDR2 FQNEAQ (reference sequence). Between the trimmed V and J ends, which lost 2 bases and 3 bases, there was a span of 7 bases. The CDR3 is 14 residues long.

The chain is built from TRBV19 and TRBJ2-1; 9 bases are shared with TRBD1. CDR1 is LNHDA and CDR2 is SQIVND in the germline V gene (reference sequence). The CDR3 is made up of 14 amino acids. Germline trimming cut 5 bases from V and 9 bases from J; bases unmatched to any gene: 8. CDR3 nucleotides: TGTGCCAGTAGTCCCCGGGACAGGGTGGTTGAGCAGTTCTTC. This codes for CASSPRDRVVEQFF.

V usage is TRBV27 and J usage is TRBJ2-3; 11 bases map to TRBD2. Germline CDR1 MNHEY, CDR2 SMNVEV (reference sequence). The CDR3 is made up of 23 amino acids. V was pared by 0 bases and J by 3 bases, with 23 bases of the junction left unmatched. CDR3 sequence: CASSLSRTVLAGESVPGTDTQYF. CDR3 bases: TGTGCCAGCAGTTTATCGAGGACGGTACTAGCGGGAGAATCGGTCCCGGGGACAGATACGCAGTATTTT.

The chain carries TRBV19 and TRBJ2-5; maybe TRBD1 (6 bases). From germline, CDR1 is LNHDA and CDR2 SQIVND (reference sequence). Trimming took off 0 bases at V and 7 bases at J, with 18 bases between the two ends. The CDR3 length is 16 residues. The DNA for the CDR3 is TGTGCCAGTAGTATAGACCCGCCCGGCACACAGGGGACCCAGTACTTC. Its translation is CASSIDPPGTQGTQYF.

This chain links TRBV7-9 with TRBJ2-1; 12 bases are a match to TRBD2. With V trimmed by 10 bases and J by 8 bases, 12 bases remained unmatched. Germline V lookup: CDR1 SEHNR, CDR2 FQNEAQ (reference sequence). The length of the CDR3 is 15 residues. This CDR3 reads CAIALAGGLEHEQFF. The CDR3 DNA is TGTGCCATTGCCCTAGCGGGGGGGCTGGAGCATGAGCAGTTCTTC.

The chain couples TRBV27 to TRBJ2-1; D is undetermined. Trimming cost V 5 bases and J 6 bases, with 8 bases left between them. This CDR3 contains 12 residues. Germline V gene sequence: CDR1 MNHEY, CDR2 SMNVEV (reference sequence). The CDR3 DNA reads TGTGCCAGCAGTATAGGGTCCAATGAGCAGTTCTTC. Protein: CASSIGSNEQFF.

V is TRBV30 and J is TRBJ2-5; D gene unclear. This CDR3 spans 14 amino acids. Germline V gene sequence: CDR1 GTSNPN, CDR2 SVGIG (reference sequence). V lost 2 bases to trimming and J lost 0 bases, with 10 bases between them. The chain's CDR3 is CAWSPSTYQETQYF. The CDR3 DNA sequence: TGTGCCTGGAGTCCGTCTACGTACCAAGAGACCCAGTACTTC.

This clone has only a few counts. CDR3 sequence: CASSQGTDYGYTF. DNA of the CDR3: TGTGCCAGCAGCCAAGGGACAGACTATGGCTACACCTTC. The rearrangement links TRBV4-2 to TRBJ1-2; TRBD1 might be the D (6 bases). The CDR3 covers 13 residues. The V and J ends lost 1 base and 3 bases respectively, with 6 bases between them. The germline gives CDR1 LGHNA, CDR2 YNFKEQ.

This rearrangement joins TRBV28 to TRBJ1-1, with D possibly TRBD1 on 6 matching bases. This CDR3 contains 15 residues. V was clipped by 6 bases and J by 4 bases, with 18 bases between them. The germline CDR1 and CDR2 sequences are MDHEN and SYDVKM. In DNA form, the CDR3 reads TGTGCCAGCAGGAGCCGTCCAGGGGCCCGCACTGAAGCTTTCTTT. Translation gives CASRSRPGARTEAFF.

This chain links TRBV7-9 with TRBJ1-1, with D possibly TRBD1 on 5 matching bases. The CDR3 spans 13 residues. Germline V lookup: CDR1 SEHNR, CDR2 FQNEAQ (reference sequence). The CDR3 is CASDLYGATEAFF. The DNA of the CDR3 is TGTGCAAGTGACCTATATGGGGCCACTGAAGCTTTCTTT.

CDR3: CASSYSAPQLLYEQYF. DNA of the CDR3: TGTGCCAGCAGTTACTCGGCGCCTCAACTCCTCTACGAGCAGTACTTC. The chain joins TRBV6-6 to TRBJ2-7; D gene uncertain. V dropped 0 bases and J dropped 3 bases, with 15 bases sitting between them. The germline V gene encodes CDR1 MNHNY and CDR2 SVGAGI (reference sequence). The CDR3 is made up of 16 amino acids.

V usage is TRBV6-5 and J usage is TRBJ1-5, with a tentative D call TRBD1 (5 bases). There are 15 residues in the CDR3. Between the trimmed V and J ends, which lost 4 bases and 2 bases, there was a span of 12 bases. The germline V gene encodes CDR1 MNHEY and CDR2 SVGAGI. This chain's CDR3 is CASSLGGEGNQPQHF. The CDR3 nucleotides are TGTGCCAGCAGTTTGGGGGGAGAAGGCAATCAGCCCCAGCATTTT.

The chain is built from TRBV11-2 and TRBJ2-5; a possible D gene is TRBD1 (5 bases). V lost 1 base to trimming and J lost 4 bases, with 13 bases between them. The CDR3 is 15 residues long. CDR1 and CDR2 from the germline V gene are SGHAT and FQNNGV. The CDR3 is CASSLGPGIVETQYF. CDR3 DNA: TGTGCCAGCAGCTTAGGTCCAGGGATCGTAGAGACCCAGTACTTC.

V and J are TRBV25-1 and TRBJ2-3; D gene ambiguous. With 3 bases removed from V and 1 base from J, the gap between germline ends came to 11 bases. CDR1 is MGHDK, CDR2 SYGVNS, per germline. This CDR3 has 15 amino acids. The CDR3, as DNA: TGTGCCAGCAGTGATTTTGCCTTGGGCACAGATACGCAGTATTTT. As protein: CASSDFALGTDTQYF.

A note on this clone: One junction end does not reproduce the germline sequence, and a read error may be involved. The gene calls are TRBV6-1 and TRBJ1-1; possible D gene TRBD1, 5 bases. CDR1 and CDR2 from the germline V gene are MNHNS and SASEGT. The CDR3 is 14 amino acids. The CDR3 sequence is CASREGTGNTEAFF. The CDR3 DNA is TGTGCCAGCAGGGAAGGGACGGGAAACACTGAAGCTTTCTTT.

The V call is TRBV7-9, the J call TRBJ2-7, with D possibly being TRBD2 (5 bases). The CDR3 contains 15 residues. Germline assignment: CDR1 SEHNR and CDR2 FQNEAQ (reference sequence). The V gene lost 4 bases and the J gene lost 1 base, with 14 bases spanning the gap. The CDR3 nucleotides read TGTGCCAGCAGCTCAGATGAGGGCCCATCCTACGAGCAGTACTTC. Amino acid sequence: CASSSDEGPSYEQYF. The full variable domain, its missing parts supplied by reference TRBV7-9 and TRBJ2-7, is DTGVSQNPRHKITKRGQNVTFRCDPISEHNRLYWYRQTLGQGPEFLTYFQNEAQLEKSRLLSDRFSAERPKGSFSTLEIQRTEQGDSAMYLCASSSDEGPSYEQYFGPGTRLTVT.

This rearrangement joins TRBV5-6 to TRBJ2-7; the D gene could be TRBD1 or TRBD2 (5 bases each). Germline V CDR1 and CDR2: SGHDT, YYEEEE. CDR3 length: 17 amino acids. V lost 3 bases and J 4 bases, leaving 23 bases between the germline ends. CDR3 residues: CASSSGSVGTIGYEQYF. In DNA, the CDR3 is TGTGCCAGCAGCTCGGGTTCGGTAGGGACGATAGGATACGAGCAGTACTTC.

The chain uses TRBV9 and TRBJ2-7; 8 bases line up with TRBD1. Per germline, CDR1 SGDLS and CDR2 YYNGEE. The CDR3 consists of 15 residues. The J segment lost 6 bases and the V segment lost 2 bases, leaving 10 bases of the junction unmatched. Written as DNA, the CDR3 is TGTGCCAGCAGCGTCACAGGGGGTCCAGGTCCCGAGCAGTACTTC. As protein: CASSVTGGPGPEQYF.

The chain has TRBV6-6 and TRBJ2-2, with TRBD2 matching over 11 bases. The CDR3 sequence is 14 residues long. Germline CDR1 MNHNY, CDR2 SVGAGI (reference sequence). The trim removed 7 bases at V and 4 bases at J, leaving 2 bases unmatched. DNA for the CDR3: TGTGCCAGCATACTAGCGGGAGTCACCGGGGAGCTGTTTTTT. Translation: CASILAGVTGELFF.

The chain is built from TRBV11-2 and TRBJ2-7, with D maybe TRBD2 (6 bases). Germline V CDR1 and CDR2: SGHAT, FQNNGV. The V end was cut by 7 bases, the J end by 0 bases, with 10 bases between. This CDR3 comprises 13 residues. The CDR3, as DNA: TGTGCCAGCAATCTGGACTACTCCTACGAGCAGTACTTC. Amino acid sequence: CASNLDYSYEQYF.

The V gene is TRBV7-8, the J gene TRBJ2-3; TRBD2 matches 12 bases. The CDR3 loop spans 18 amino acids. Germline V CDR1 and CDR2: SGHVS, FQNEAQ. V lost 5 bases and J lost 2; bases outside the gene matches: 11. The CDR3 DNA sequence: TGTGCCAGCAGCCCCCACCCCGGACTAGCGGGGCTCACAGATACGCAGTATTTT. It codes for CASSPHPGLAGLTDTQYF.

The chain recombines TRBV5-1 with TRBJ2-5; TRBD1 might be the D (6 bases). CDR1 and CDR2 (germline): SGHRS, YFSETQ. The CDR3 has 14 amino acids. V lost 2 bases, J lost 1 base, and 9 bases lay in between. The CDR3 DNA reads as TGCGCCAGCAGCTTACAGGGTTCCCAAGAGACCCAGTACTTC. Residues: CASSLQGSQETQYF.

V usage is TRBV7-9 and J usage is TRBJ2-7; D unclear. The CDR3 is made up of 16 amino acids. The germline CDR1 and CDR2 sequences are SEHNR and FQNEAQ (reference sequence). V gave up 5 bases and J gave up 5 bases, with 22 bases separating them. CDR3 sequence reads: CASSVETASPTHEQYF. CDR3 nucleotides: TGTGCCAGCAGCGTCGAGACGGCTTCACCCACCCACGAGCAGTACTTC.

This clone came up once. The chain couples TRBV4-1 to TRBJ1-5; D is unresolved. The CDR3 has 14 amino acids. Germline CDR1 is MGHRA and CDR2 is YSYEKL. V was pared by 2 bases and J by 8 bases, with 13 bases between. CDR3 coding DNA: TGCGCCAGCAGCCAAATTGTCCTCGTGAAGCCCCAGCATTTT. This sequence encodes CASSQIVLVKPQHF.